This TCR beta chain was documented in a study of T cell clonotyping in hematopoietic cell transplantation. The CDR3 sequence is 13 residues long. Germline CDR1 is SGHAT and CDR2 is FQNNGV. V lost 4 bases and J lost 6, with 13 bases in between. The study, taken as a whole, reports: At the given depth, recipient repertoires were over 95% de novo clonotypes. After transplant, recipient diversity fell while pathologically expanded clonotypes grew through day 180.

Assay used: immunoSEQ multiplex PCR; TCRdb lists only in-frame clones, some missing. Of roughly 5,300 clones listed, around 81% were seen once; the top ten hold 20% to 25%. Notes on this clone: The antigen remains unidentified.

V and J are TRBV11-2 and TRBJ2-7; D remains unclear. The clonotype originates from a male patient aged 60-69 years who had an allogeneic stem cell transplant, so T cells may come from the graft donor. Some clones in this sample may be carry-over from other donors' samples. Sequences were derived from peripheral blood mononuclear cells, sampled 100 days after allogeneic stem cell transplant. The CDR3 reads CASSSQYWFEQYF. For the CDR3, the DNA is TGTGCCAGCAGCTCCCAGTATTGGTTCGAGCAGTACTTC. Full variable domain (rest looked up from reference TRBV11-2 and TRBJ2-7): EAGVAQSPRYKIIEKRQSVAFWCNPISGHATLYWYQQILGQGPKLLIQFQNNGVVDDSQLPKDRFSAERLKGVDSTLKIQPAKLEDSAVYLCASSSQYWFEQYFGPGTRLTVT.